The source of this TCR beta chain is a study of cytomegalovirus exposure and HLA in healthy donors. Overall study results and limits: More clonal expansion characterized HLA-associated TCR beta chains than equally common others in a later analysis. TCR sequences were mostly rare, though some public TCRs occurred in many donors.

There are 14 residues in the CDR3. Germline CDR1 reads ENHRY; CDR2 reads SYGVKD. Germline trimming cut 5 bases from V and 7 bases from J; bases unmatched to any gene: 3. Nominal health characterized the donors when sampled, though unrecorded immune exposures were likely. About this clone: The antigen is unknown.

Both 60 Vbeta primers and 13 Jbeta primers went into the PCR. The method was immunoSEQ multiplex PCR; TCRdb's version includes in-frame clones alone and lacks a portion of them. The sample consists of around 90,000 clones, about 80% of them appearing once. The TCR comes from a man between 25 and 39 years old in good health and CMV-seronegative. V and J are TRBV10-3 and TRBJ1-6, with 9 bases matching TRBD1. Input material: PBMCs. Here the CDR3 reads CAISKDRGNSPLHF. The CDR3 DNA sequence: TGTGCCATCAGTAAGGACAGGGGAAATTCACCCCTCCACTTT.